Each of the 32 T cell receptor beta chains below was sequenced from the same sample in a study of blood T cell repertoires in COVID-19. Profiled with immunoSEQ multiplex PCR; TCRdb holds only in-frame clones, not every one. The sample includes around 170,000 clones, more than 80% of them seen just once. The specimen sequenced was PBMCs or T cells enriched from blood (not recorded which). These receptors were taken from a man in his fifties or sixties who had recovered from COVID-19.

This chain connects TRBV6-5 to TRBJ1-5; TRBD1 matches 8 bases. V shed 6 bases, J shed 6 bases, and the junction held 7 bases outside the gene matches. This CDR3 has 14 residues. Germline V CDR1 and CDR2: MNHEY, SVGAGI. The CDR3 here is CASRMTGVSQPQHF. As DNA, the CDR3 is TGTGCCAGCAGGATGACAGGGGTCAGTCAGCCCCAGCATTTT.

This clone was found once. The rearrangement joins TRBV6-5 to TRBJ1-1; tentative D call: TRBD1 (6 bases). CDR1 is MNHEY, CDR2 SVGAGI, per germline. Trimming removed 4 bases at V and 7 bases at J, with 7 bases between. The CDR3 consists of 11 residues. The CDR3 nucleotides read TGTGCCAGCAGTTCGACAGGTGAAGCTTTCTTT. Translating gives CASSSTGEAFF.

CDR3 coding DNA: TGTGCCAGCAGTTACTCGTCACAGGGGCCCTCGGGGGCCAACGTCCTGACTTTC. Amino acid sequence: CASSYSSQGPSGANVLTF. The chain has TRBV6-2 or TRBV6-3 and TRBJ2-6; 7 bases are a match to TRBD1. The CDR3 loop spans 18 amino acids. Germline V lookup: CDR1 MNHEY, CDR2 SVGEGT. V lost 0 bases, J lost 4 bases, and 9 bases stayed unmatched.

This clone was counted a single time. Different DNA sequences within this sample yield the same CDR3. The V and J genes are TRBV3-1 (or the pseudogene TRBV3-2) and TRBJ1-2; D remains unclear. Per the germline V gene, CDR1 is LGHDT and CDR2 is YNNKEL (reference sequence). The CDR3 contains 14 residues. The V and J ends lost 1 base and 0 bases respectively, with 6 bases between them. CDR3: CASSQGLSNYGYTF. The CDR3 DNA reads TGTGCCAGCAGCCAAGGTCTCTCTAACTATGGCTACACCTTC.

The chain is built from TRBV7-2 and TRBJ1-2, with D possibly TRBD1 on 6 matching bases. Trimming left V 5 bases short and J 2 bases short, with 12 bases between. CDR1 is SGHTA and CDR2 is FQGNSA in the germline V gene. This CDR3 has 14 amino acids. DNA of the CDR3: TGTGCCAGCAGCCATAGGGGGAGAAACTATGGCTACACCTTC. It encodes CASSHRGRNYGYTF. The variable domain in full, with the rest retrieved from reference TRBV7-2 and TRBJ1-2, is GAGVSQSPSNKVTEKGKDVELRCDPISGHTALYWYRQSLGQGLEFLIYFQGNSAPDKSGLPSDRFSAERTGGSVSTLTIQRTQQEDSAVYLCASSHRGRNYGYTFGSGTRLTVV.

V and J are TRBV5-1 and TRBJ2-7; TRBD1 matches at 8 bases. V shed 4 bases and J 2 bases; nucleotides not matched to a gene: 2. The CDR3 length is 13 residues. In germline, CDR1 is SGHRS, CDR2 YFSETQ. The CDR3 sequence: CASSARGPYEQYF. The CDR3 nucleotides are TGCGCCAGCAGCGCCAGGGGGCCCTACGAGCAGTACTTC.

The genes are TRBV3-1 (or the pseudogene TRBV3-2) and TRBJ1-6; 7 bases agree with TRBD1. V lost 4 bases to trimming and J lost 16 bases; unmatched junction nucleotides: 13. Germline CDR1 LGHDT, CDR2 YNNKEL (reference sequence). The CDR3 has 14 residues. CDR3 nucleotides: TGTGCCAGCAGCCCGTCCCGGGACAGTCTTCGGCTCCACTTT. It encodes CASSPSRDSLRLHF.

V is TRBV5-5 and J is TRBJ2-1; 9 bases map to TRBD1. The J segment lost 6 bases and the V segment lost 1 base, leaving 5 bases of the junction unmatched. The CDR3 has 15 amino acids. Looked up from germline, CDR1 is SGHKS and CDR2 is YYEKEE (reference sequence). CDR3: CASSLLGQGSNEQFF. The CDR3 DNA is TGTGCCAGCAGCTTGTTGGGACAGGGTAGCAATGAGCAGTTCTTC.

The chain combines TRBV2 with TRBJ1-5; 10 nucleotides align to TRBD1. V lost 3 bases to trimming and J lost 3 bases; unmatched junction nucleotides: 5. Germline V gene data show CDR1 as SNHLY and CDR2 as FYNNEI. The CDR3 length is 16 residues. The CDR3 nucleotides are TGTGCCAGCAGTGACACCGGGACAGGGGACAATCAGCCCCAGCATTTT. It translates to CASSDTGTGDNQPQHF.

DNA of the CDR3: TGTGCCAGCTCACCATGGGAGTCCTATAATTCACCCCTCCACTTT. This sequence encodes CASSPWESYNSPLHF. The V call is TRBV18, the J call TRBJ1-6, with D unclear. This CDR3 spans 15 amino acids. V shed 2 bases and J shed 1 base, with 6 bases lying between them. Germline V gene lookup returns CDR1 KGHSH and CDR2 LQKENI.

The V and J genes are TRBV3-1 (or the pseudogene TRBV3-2) and TRBJ2-1; TRBD2 matches at 7 bases. V lost 0 bases and J lost 2; bases outside the gene matches: 10. Germline V gives CDR1 LGHDT, CDR2 YNNKEL (reference sequence). The CDR3 is 18 residues long. CDR3 region: CASSQDLPSGLPYNEQFF. CDR3 bases: TGTGCCAGCAGCCAAGATTTGCCTAGCGGCCTACCCTACAATGAGCAGTTCTTC.

This chain joins TRBV19 and TRBJ1-2; unclear D gene. The CDR3 contains 12 residues. V dropped 6 bases and J dropped 5 bases, with 10 bases sitting between them. CDR1 is LNHDA, CDR2 SQIVND, per germline (reference sequence). The CDR3 region has the DNA TGTGCCAGTAGGATGAGGGCGTATGGCTACACCTTC. It specifies CASRMRAYGYTF.

The genes are TRBV18 and TRBJ1-5; D gene uncertain. This CDR3 is 16 amino acids long. Looked up from germline, CDR1 is KGHSH and CDR2 is LQKENI. V was cut by 4 bases and J by 6 bases, with 19 bases left in between. The CDR3 is CASSREGSWNGQPQHF. The CDR3 nucleotides read TGTGCCAGCTCACGTGAGGGCAGTTGGAATGGTCAGCCCCAGCATTTT. Combining the CDR3 with reference TRBV18 and TRBJ1-5 gives the whole variable domain NAGVMQNPRHLVRRRGQEARLRCSPMKGHSHVYWYRQLPEEGLKFMVYLQKENIIDESGMPKERFSAEFPKEGPSILRIQQVVRGDSAAYFCASSREGSWNGQPQHFGDGTRLSIL.

The CDR3 here is CASSPHRTLVGDTQYF. The CDR3 bases are TGTGCCAGCAGCCCCCACCGGACTTTAGTAGGGGATACGCAGTATTTT. The chain is built from TRBV7-8 and TRBJ2-3, with TRBD2 as a possible D gene (5 bases). The CDR3 is made up of 16 amino acids. V was trimmed by 5 bases and J by 6 bases, leaving 21 bases between them. From germline, CDR1 is SGHVS and CDR2 FQNEAQ.

V and J are TRBV21-1 and TRBJ2-1; TRBD1 is taken as the D call from the table, unchecked against the DNA. TRBV21-1 is marked as a pseudogene. The length of the CDR3 is 12 residues. The CDR3 sequence: CAREDRNNEQFF. As DNA, the CDR3 is TGTGCCAGGGAGGACAGGAACAATGAGCAGTTCTTC.

The chain recombines TRBV10-3 with TRBJ2-2, with 12 bases identical to TRBD1. Germline CDR1 is ENHRY and CDR2 is SYGVKD. This CDR3 is 13 amino acids long. J lost 6 bases, V lost 10 bases, and 3 bases had no gene match. DNA of the CDR3: TGTGCCAGCCGGGACAGGGGGCCCGGGGAGCTGTTTTTT. Translating it yields CASRDRGPGELFF.

The J gene is TRBJ2-7, the V gene TRBV5-1; D is unresolved. Trimming pared 0 bases from V and 3 bases from J, leaving 10 bases between. CDR3 length: 14 amino acids. Germline CDR1 reads SGHRS; CDR2 reads YFSETQ. CDR3 region: CASSLGRMGYEQYF. The DNA for the CDR3 is TGCGCCAGCAGCTTGGGCAGGATGGGCTACGAGCAGTACTTC.

The J gene is TRBJ1-1, the V gene TRBV9; unclear D gene. From germline, CDR1 is SGDLS and CDR2 YYNGEE. Trimming took off 2 bases at V and 1 base at J, with 9 bases between the two ends. The CDR3 contains 14 residues. The CDR3 is CASSVSGGNTEAFF. The DNA for the CDR3 is TGTGCCAGCAGCGTCTCCGGTGGGAACACTGAAGCTTTCTTT.

The chain couples TRBV3-1 (or the pseudogene TRBV3-2) to TRBJ2-7; TRBD1 might be the D (7 bases). Trimming shortened V by 1 base and J by 6 bases, and 10 bases separated the two germline ends. Germline V gives CDR1 LGHDT, CDR2 YNNKEL (reference sequence). The CDR3 totals 13 residues. DNA for the CDR3: TGTGCCAGCAGCCAAGGCAGGGGGGTCGAGCAGTACTTC. Protein: CASSQGRGVEQYF.

The V call is TRBV5-5, the J call TRBJ1-2; 8 nucleotides agree with TRBD1. Unmatched junction bases numbered 12, after V lost 0 bases and J lost 8 bases. The CDR3 length is 16 residues. CDR1 is SGHKS and CDR2 is YYEKEE in the germline V gene (reference sequence). The CDR3 sequence: CASSLVHPGGVNGYTF. The DNA for the CDR3 is TGTGCCAGCAGCTTGGTCCACCCAGGGGGCGTAAACGGCTACACCTTC.

V is TRBV30 and J is TRBJ1-2, with D perhaps matching TRBD1 (5 bases). Per germline, CDR1 GTSNPN and CDR2 SVGIG (reference sequence). The CDR3 is 12 amino acids. Deletions cut 5 bases from V and 4 bases from J, with 11 bases between. The CDR3 nucleotides read TGTGCCTGGTATCGGGACTTCTATGGCTACACCTTC. As protein: CAWYRDFYGYTF.

The V and J genes are TRBV4-3 and TRBJ2-7; D gene unclear. Looked up from germline, CDR1 is LGHNA and CDR2 is YSLEER. V was pared by 0 bases and J by 3 bases, with 9 bases between. The CDR3 spans 14 residues. The DNA for the CDR3 is TGCGCCAGCAGCCAAGACTACCGACACTACGAGCAGTACTTC. Amino acid sequence: CASSQDYRHYEQYF.

This clone occurred once. This chain joins TRBV11-3 and TRBJ1-6; 7 bases agree with TRBD1. Unmatched junction bases numbered 5, after V lost 5 bases and J lost 10 bases. This CDR3 spans 13 amino acids. Germline lookup yields CDR1 SGHNT and CDR2 YENEEA. The CDR3 nucleotides read TGTGCCAGCAGCCGGGACAGTAGGTCACCCCTCCACTTT. Residues: CASSRDSRSPLHF.

This clone has only one observation. This rearrangement joins TRBV2 to TRBJ1-1; D is unclear. The CDR3 has 15 amino acids. V was clipped by 6 bases and J by 1 base, with 15 bases between them. CDR1 SNHLY and CDR2 FYNNEI come from the germline V gene. This chain's CDR3 is CASRRRSFANTEAFF. The CDR3 DNA reads TGTGCCAGCAGAAGGAGATCCTTTGCGAACACTGAAGCTTTCTTT.

In nucleotides, the CDR3 is TGTGCCACCAGTGATCGACTAGCGGGGGATGAGCAGTTCTTC. It translates to CATSDRLAGDEQFF. The chain carries TRBV24-1 and TRBJ2-1; 12 bases map to TRBD2. Germline-derived CDR1 and CDR2 are KGHDR and SFDVKD. The length of the CDR3 is 14 residues. The V gene end was trimmed by 3 bases and the J gene end by 8 bases; junction bases not matched to a gene: 1.

The chain carries TRBV18 and TRBJ1-1; 7 nucleotides agree with TRBD1. CDR1 and CDR2 (germline): KGHSH, LQKENI. Trimming took 1 base from V and 8 from J; bases not matched to a gene: 1. The CDR3 extends over 12 amino acids. The CDR3 loop is CASSPQDREAFF. The CDR3 DNA follows: TGTGCCAGCTCACCACAGGACAGGGAAGCTTTCTTT.

The chain carries TRBV5-4 and TRBJ2-2, with D possibly being TRBD1 (5 bases). Per the germline V gene, CDR1 is SGHNT and CDR2 is YYREEE (reference sequence). Trimming left V 0 bases short and J 1 base short, with 7 bases between. CDR3 length: 15 amino acids. CDR3 protein: CASSLAGRNTGELFF. In DNA form, the CDR3 reads TGTGCCAGCAGCTTGGCAGGGCGGAACACCGGGGAGCTGTTTTTT.

V and J are TRBV18 and TRBJ2-7; TRBD1 is a possible D gene (6 bases). With 1 base removed from V and 5 bases from J, the gap between germline ends came to 18 bases. This CDR3 contains 16 residues. CDR1 is KGHSH and CDR2 is LQKENI in the germline V gene. CDR3 in amino acids: CASSPLNEQGTHEQYF. The CDR3 DNA is TGTGCCAGCTCACCACTTAACGAACAGGGAACCCACGAGCAGTACTTC.

The chain links TRBV4-3 to TRBJ1-2; 11 bases line up with TRBD1. The length of the CDR3 is 16 residues. Trimming removed 1 base from V and 6 bases from J; junction bases left unmatched: 7. Germline CDR1 and CDR2: LGHNA and YSLEER. The CDR3 bases are TGCGCCAGCAGCCAAGCTTGGACAGGGGGCCAGGATGGCTACACCTTC. Its translation: CASSQAWTGGQDGYTF.

The chain uses TRBV19 and TRBJ1-5; 7 nucleotides align to TRBD1. Trimming at V came to 4 bases and at J to 3 bases, leaving 12 bases not matched to a gene. CDR1 and CDR2 (germline): LNHDA, SQIVND (reference sequence). The CDR3 totals 17 residues. The DNA for the CDR3 is TGTGCCAGTAGTACGAGAAAGACAGGGAGAAACAATCAGCCCCAGCATTTT. Its protein is CASSTRKTGRNNQPQHF.

The V and J genes are TRBV9 and TRBJ1-6; 7 nucleotides agree with TRBD1. The CDR3 spans 16 residues. J was trimmed by 6 bases and V by 0 bases; bases with no gene match: 6. In germline, CDR1 is SGDLS, CDR2 YYNGEE. The CDR3 DNA is TGTGCCAGCAGCGTAGGGACAGGAACCCTTAATTCACCCCTCCACTTT. Translating it yields CASSVGTGTLNSPLHF.

The chain combines TRBV28 with TRBJ1-1; no firm D call. Trimming removed 5 bases from V and 4 bases from J, with 11 bases in between. The CDR3 is 13 amino acids. In germline, CDR1 is MDHEN, CDR2 SYDVKM. The CDR3 sequence is CASSNKILTEAFF. The DNA for the CDR3 is TGTGCCAGCAGTAACAAAATCCTCACTGAAGCTTTCTTT.